This TCR beta chain was captured in a study of OX40 agonist ivuxolimab in advanced cancers. Study-wide context: Dosing consisted of intravenous ivuxolimab at 0.01 to 10 mg/kg every 2 weeks.

The study's findings and limits: More expanded clones were seen, on average, in CD8+ T cells than in CD4+.

A note on this clone: Its target is unknown.

The CDR3 is 11 amino acids. The germline V gene encodes CDR1 SEHNR and CDR2 FQNEAQ (reference sequence). The germline V and J ends were trimmed by 2 bases and 5 bases, with 3 bases remaining between them. Measured with immunoSEQ multiplex PCR; TCRdb has only the in-frame clones, and not every one. The sample has approximately 69,000 clones, roughly 84% seen once. V and J are TRBV7-9 and TRBJ2-5; D is undetermined. The sequence came from an adult with an advanced solid tumor such as melanoma, head and neck, liver or kidney cancer. The specimen was CD4+ or CD8+ T cells sorted from blood, collected in a trial of the OX40 agonist ivuxolimab. CDR3 sequence reads: CASSLFETQYF. The CDR3 coding sequence is TGTGCCAGCAGCTTATTTGAGACCCAGTACTTC.